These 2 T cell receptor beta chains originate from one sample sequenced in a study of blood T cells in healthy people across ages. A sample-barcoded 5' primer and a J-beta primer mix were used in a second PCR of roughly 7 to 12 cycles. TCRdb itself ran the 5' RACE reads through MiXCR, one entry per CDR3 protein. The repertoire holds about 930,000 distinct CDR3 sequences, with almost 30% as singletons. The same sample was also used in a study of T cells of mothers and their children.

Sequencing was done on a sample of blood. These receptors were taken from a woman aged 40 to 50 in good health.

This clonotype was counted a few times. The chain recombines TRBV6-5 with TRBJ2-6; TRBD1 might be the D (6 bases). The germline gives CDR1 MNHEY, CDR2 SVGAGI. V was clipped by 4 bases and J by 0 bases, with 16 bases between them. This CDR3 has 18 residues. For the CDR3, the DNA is TGTGCCAGCAGTTCAATGACCACAGGGCTCTCTGGGGCCAACGTCCTGACTTTC. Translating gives CASSSMTTGLSGANVLTF.

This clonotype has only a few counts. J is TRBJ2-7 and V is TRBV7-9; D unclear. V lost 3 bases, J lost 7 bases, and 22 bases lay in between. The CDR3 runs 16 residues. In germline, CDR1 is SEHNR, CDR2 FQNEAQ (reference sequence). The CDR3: CASSFSGMDASWEQYF. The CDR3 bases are TGTGCCAGCAGCTTCTCCGGAATGGACGCATCGTGGGAGCAGTACTTC.